The 2 T cell receptor beta chains listed next were all sequenced from one sample in a study of vaccination effects on CD4 cells after COVID-19. The table came from immunoSEQ multiplex PCR; TCRdb's copy has only in-frame clones and leaves some out. The sample carries tens of thousands of clones, approximately 76% recorded once. Sequencing in the ViraFEST assay came after antigen-specific CD4+ T cells had been expanded with viral peptide pools, which were used to stimulate PBMC. CD4+ T cells were isolated after nine to ten days of culture. Vaccine recipients had no previous SARS-CoV-2 infection; their nucleocapsid antibodies were negative. No cognate antigen is known for these TCRs. The material was CD4+ T cells from PBMCs cultured with HCoV-NL63 spike peptides, obtained before COVID-19 vaccination. The receptors stem from a human donor who received a COVID-19 vaccine.

The V gene is TRBV9, the J gene TRBJ1-3; D is unclear. Germline lookup yields CDR1 SGDLS and CDR2 YYNGEE. This CDR3 comprises 14 residues. V was cut by 0 bases and J by 1 base, with 5 bases left in between. The CDR3: CASSVAASGNTIYF. CDR3 in DNA: TGTGCCAGCAGCGTAGCCGCATCTGGAAACACCATATATTTT.

This clone was counted once. The chain carries TRBV21-1 and TRBJ2-3; TRBD2 is taken as the D call from the table, unchecked against the DNA. TRBV21-1 is tagged as a pseudogene. There are 16 residues in the CDR3. The chain's CDR3 is CASSPLRRATTDTQYF. The CDR3 region has the DNA TGTGCCAGCAGCCCCCTTCGGCGGGCCACCACAGATACGCAGTATTTT.